This T cell receptor (beta chain) was obtained from a study of blood T cells in healthy people across ages. Germline values: CDR1 MGHRA, CDR2 YSYEKL. CDR3 size: 16 residues. The V gene end was trimmed by 3 bases and the J gene end by 2 bases; junction bases not matched to a gene: 4. A J-beta primer mix and a sample-barcoded 5' primer were used in a second PCR of roughly 7 to 12 cycles. With 12 random nucleotides, a template-switch adaptor tagged each individual cDNA molecule. Paired-end reads containing CDR3 totaled no fewer than 2.5 million for each sample. Using its own MiXCR run on the 5' RACE reads, TCRdb lists one record per CDR3 protein. There are about 680,000 distinct CDR3 sequences in the sample; around 45% occur only once, and 25% to 35% lies in the top ten. In this sample, this clonotype turned up a few times. What it recognizes is unknown. Broader study findings: In long-lived donors, naive CD4+ cell counts and diversity exceeded those of aged donors. A roughly linear age-dependent decrease characterized TCR beta diversity per million T cells.

This receptor was taken from a woman aged 55-69 years in good health. This chain joins TRBV4-1 and TRBJ2-3; 11 bases fit TRBD2. Source material: blood. In nucleotides, the CDR3 is TGCGCCAGCAGCCATAATAGCGGGAGGGTCACAGATACGCAGTATTTT. It is translated as CASSHNSGRVTDTQYF.